The present T cell receptor beta chain was sequenced within a study of blood T cell repertoires in COVID-19. The repertoire was sequenced with immunoSEQ multiplex PCR; TCRdb's copy has only in-frame clones and lacks some. Of a few hundred thousand clones listed, almost 90% were seen once; the top ten hold approximately 2.9%. This clone was detected a few times. The CDR3 is made up of 13 amino acids. V trimming: 4 bases; J trimming: 5 bases; junction bases outside the gene matches: 5. Germline V gene data show CDR1 as KGHSH and CDR2 as LQKENI. The sequence came from a woman in her twenties or thirties with COVID-19, enrolled during active disease. The material sequenced was peripheral blood. This chain uses TRBV18 with TRBJ2-7, with 7 bases lining up with TRBD1. The CDR3 reads CASSRKDRDEQYF. In DNA, the CDR3 is TGTGCCAGCTCACGTAAAGACAGGGACGAGCAGTACTTC.